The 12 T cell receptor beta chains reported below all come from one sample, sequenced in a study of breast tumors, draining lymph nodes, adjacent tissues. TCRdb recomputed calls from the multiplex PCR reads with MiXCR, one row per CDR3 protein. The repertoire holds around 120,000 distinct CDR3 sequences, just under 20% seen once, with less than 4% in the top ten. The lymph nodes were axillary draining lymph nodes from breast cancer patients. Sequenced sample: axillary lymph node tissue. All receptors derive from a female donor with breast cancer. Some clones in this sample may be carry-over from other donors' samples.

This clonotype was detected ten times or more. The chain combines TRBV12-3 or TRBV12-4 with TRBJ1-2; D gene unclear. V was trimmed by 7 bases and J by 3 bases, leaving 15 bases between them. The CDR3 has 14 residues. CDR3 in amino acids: CASTAGRRYYGYTF. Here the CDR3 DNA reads TGTGCCAGCACCGCCGGCAGGAGGTACTATGGCTACACCTTC.

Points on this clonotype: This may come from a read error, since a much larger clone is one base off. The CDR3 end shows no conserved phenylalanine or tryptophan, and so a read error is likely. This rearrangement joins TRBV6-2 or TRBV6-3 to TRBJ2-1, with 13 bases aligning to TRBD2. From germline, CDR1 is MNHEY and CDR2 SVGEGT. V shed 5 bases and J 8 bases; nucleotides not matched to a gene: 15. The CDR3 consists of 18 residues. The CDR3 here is CASSLDLQLAGGPDEQFL. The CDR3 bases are TGTGCCAGCAGTCTCGACCTGCAACTAGCGGGAGGGCCAGATGAGCAGTTCCTC.

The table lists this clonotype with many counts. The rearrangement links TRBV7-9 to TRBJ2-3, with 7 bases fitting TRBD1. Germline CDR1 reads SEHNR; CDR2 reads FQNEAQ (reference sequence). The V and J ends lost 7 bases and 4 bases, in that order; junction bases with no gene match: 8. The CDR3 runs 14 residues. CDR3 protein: CASIRDRAADTQYF. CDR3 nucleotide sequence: TGTGCCAGCATAAGGGACAGAGCGGCAGATACGCAGTATTTT. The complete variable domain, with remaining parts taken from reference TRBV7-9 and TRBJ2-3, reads DTGVSQNPRHKITKRGQNVTFRCDPISEHNRLYWYRQTLGQGPEFLTYFQNEAQLEKSRLLSDRFSAERPKGSFSTLEIQRTEQGDSAMYLCASIRDRAADTQYFGPGTRLTVL.

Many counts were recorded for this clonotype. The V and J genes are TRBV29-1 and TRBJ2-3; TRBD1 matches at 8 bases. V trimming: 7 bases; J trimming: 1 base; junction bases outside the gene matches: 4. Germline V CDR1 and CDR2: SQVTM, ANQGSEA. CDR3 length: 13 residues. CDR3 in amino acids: CSATGQGTDTQYF. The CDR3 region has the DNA TGCAGCGCCACGGGACAGGGCACAGATACGCAGTATTTT.

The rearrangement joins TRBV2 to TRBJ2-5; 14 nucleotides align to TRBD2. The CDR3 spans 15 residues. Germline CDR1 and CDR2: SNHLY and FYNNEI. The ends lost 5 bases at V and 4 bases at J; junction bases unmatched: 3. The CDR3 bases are TGTGCCAGCAGTCAGACTAGCGGGAGGGGAGAGACCCAGTACTTC. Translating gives CASSQTSGRGETQYF. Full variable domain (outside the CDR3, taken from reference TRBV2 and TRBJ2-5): EPEVTQTPSHQVTQMGQEVILRCVPISNHLYFYWYRQILGQKVEFLVSFYNNEISEKSEIFDDQFSVERPDGSNFTLKIRSTKLEDSAMYFCASSQTSGRGETQYFGPGTRLLVL.

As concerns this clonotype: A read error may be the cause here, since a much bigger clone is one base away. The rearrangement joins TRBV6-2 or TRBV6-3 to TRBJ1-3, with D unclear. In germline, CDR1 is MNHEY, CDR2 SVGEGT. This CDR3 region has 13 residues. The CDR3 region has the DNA TGTGCCAGCAGGGAGTCTTCCGGAAACACCACATATTTT. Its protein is CASRESSGNTTYF.

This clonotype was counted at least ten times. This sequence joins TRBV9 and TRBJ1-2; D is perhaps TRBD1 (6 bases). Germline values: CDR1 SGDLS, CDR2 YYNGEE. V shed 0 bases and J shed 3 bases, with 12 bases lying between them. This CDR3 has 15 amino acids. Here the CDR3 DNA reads TGTGCCAGCAGCGTAGGGACTTCAGGGGACTATGGCTACACCTTC. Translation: CASSVGTSGDYGYTF.

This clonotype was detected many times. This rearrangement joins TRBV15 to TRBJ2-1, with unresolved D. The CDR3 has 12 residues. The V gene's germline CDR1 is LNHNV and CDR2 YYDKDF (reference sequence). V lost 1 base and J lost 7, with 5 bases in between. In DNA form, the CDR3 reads TGTGCCACCAGCAGAGGCACAAATGAGCAGTTCTTC. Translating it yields CATSRGTNEQFF.

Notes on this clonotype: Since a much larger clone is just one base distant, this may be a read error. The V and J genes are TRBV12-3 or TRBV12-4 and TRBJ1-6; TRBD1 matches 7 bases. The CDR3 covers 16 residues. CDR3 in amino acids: CASSQDRSSYNSLLHF. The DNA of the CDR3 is TGTGCCAGCAGCCAGGACAGGAGCTCCTATAATTCACTCCTCCACTTT.

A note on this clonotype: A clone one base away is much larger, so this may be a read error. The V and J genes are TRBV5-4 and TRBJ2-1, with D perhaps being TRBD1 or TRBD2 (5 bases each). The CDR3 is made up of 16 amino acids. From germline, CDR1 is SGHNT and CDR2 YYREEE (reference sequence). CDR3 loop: CASSLRLRGVYDEQFF. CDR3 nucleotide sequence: TGTGCCAGCAGCTTAAGACTAAGGGGTGTCTACGATGAGCAGTTCTTC.

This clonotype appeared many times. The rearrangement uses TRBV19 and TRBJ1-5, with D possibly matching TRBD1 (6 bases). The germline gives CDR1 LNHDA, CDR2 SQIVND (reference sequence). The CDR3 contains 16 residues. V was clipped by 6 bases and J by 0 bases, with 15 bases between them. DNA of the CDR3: TGTGCCAGTAGCATACAGGGAAGCTATAGCAATCAGCCCCAGCATTTT. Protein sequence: CASSIQGSYSNQPQHF.

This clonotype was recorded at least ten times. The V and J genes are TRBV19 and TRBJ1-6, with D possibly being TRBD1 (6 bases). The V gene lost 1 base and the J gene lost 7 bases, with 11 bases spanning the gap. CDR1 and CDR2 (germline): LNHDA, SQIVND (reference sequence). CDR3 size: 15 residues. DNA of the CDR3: TGTGCCAGTAGTATAGGTGGGACACAGAATTCACCCCTCCACTTT. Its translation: CASSIGGTQNSPLHF. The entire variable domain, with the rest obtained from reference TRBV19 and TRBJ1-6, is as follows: DGGITQSPKYLFRKEGQNVTLSCEQNLNHDAMYWYRQDPGQGLRLIYYSQIVNDFQKGDIAEGYSVSREKKESFPLTVTSAQKNPTAFYLCASSIGGTQNSPLHFGNGTRLTVT.